The text below deals with one T cell receptor beta chain. As yet, its antigen is unknown. The data originate from a study of T cell responses to AZD1222 COVID-19 vaccine. Study results and limitations: Spike-specific TCR breadth and depth went up after people got two AZD1222 doses.

Profiling relied on immunoSEQ multiplex PCR, and the TCRdb table lists in-frame clones only, not all of them. The sample has 80,000 or so clones, 65% to 80% seen once; the top ten hold 27%. Trimming took 2 bases from V and 3 from J, leaving 16 bases between them. CDR3 size: 16 residues. CDR1 is SGHVS and CDR2 is FQNEAQ in the germline V gene. The receptor was isolated from an adult who received the MenACWY meningococcal vaccine as a control. V gene TRBV7-8 combines with J gene TRBJ1-2; D remains unclear. The sample in question was peripheral blood, obtained 28 days after the second dose of the MenACWY control vaccine. The CDR3 spells CASSLIFDNRDYGYTF. CDR3 in DNA: TGTGCCAGCAGCTTAATATTCGACAATCGAGACTATGGCTACACCTTC.